The rows below give T cell receptor beta chains drawn from one sample of a study of blood T cell repertoires in COVID-19. Sequencing used immunoSEQ multiplex PCR; TCRdb keeps in-frame clones, though not all of them. This sample carries roughly 120,000 clones, roughly four fifths of them seen once, and the ten largest clones take 7.5%. The specimen was peripheral blood. These receptors were obtained from a man between 70 and 80 years old with active or convalescent COVID-19. The CDR3 runs from the conserved cysteine through the conserved F or W. D genes are given only for firm matches. Expanded clones are given a class, and other clones once, few, many or no size at all.

D gene: .
J gene: TRBJ2-2
clone size: .
V gene: TRBV5-5
CDR3 protein: CASSYGQSEWGRTGELFF
CDR3 DNA: TGTGCCAGCAGTTACGGACAGTCAGAGTGGGGAAGGACCGGGGAGCTGTTTTTT

D gene: TRBD1
J gene: TRBJ1-2
clone size: .
V gene: TRBV19
CDR3 protein: CASRTGNGYTF
CDR3 DNA: TGTGCCAGTAGGACAGGGAATGGCTACACCTTC

D gene: .
J gene: TRBJ1-1
clone size: .
V gene: TRBV28
CDR3 protein: CASSQQGALNTEAFF
CDR3 DNA: TGTGCCAGCAGCCAACAGGGTGCCTTGAACACTGAAGCTTTCTTT

D gene: .
J gene: TRBJ1-2
clone size: .
V gene: TRBV7-9
CDR3 protein: CASSLGFSRGSYGYTF
CDR3 DNA: TGTGCCAGCAGCTTAGGTTTTTCTCGGGGAAGCTATGGCTACACCTTC

D gene: .
J gene: TRBJ2-5
clone size: .
V gene: TRBV3-1/TRBV3-2
CDR3 protein: CASSQECPQNLETQYF
CDR3 DNA: TGTGCCAGCAGCCAAGAGTGCCCGCAGAACCTAGAGACCCAGTACTTC

D gene: .
J gene: TRBJ2-2
clone size: once
V gene: TRBV2
CDR3 protein: CASSDETSTGELFF
CDR3 DNA: TGTGCCAGCAGTGACGAAACGAGCACCGGGGAGCTGTTTTTT

D gene: TRBD2
J gene: TRBJ2-7
clone size: .
V gene: TRBV5-5
CDR3 protein: CASSLGAGPSYEQYF
CDR3 DNA: TGTGCCAGCAGCTTGGGAGCGGGGCCCTCCTACGAGCAGTACTTC

D gene: .
J gene: TRBJ2-5
clone size: .
V gene: TRBV19
CDR3 protein: CASSRGGAGETQYF
CDR3 DNA: TGTGCCAGTAGTAGAGGGGGGGCAGGGGAGACCCAGTACTTC

D gene: TRBD1
J gene: TRBJ1-2
clone size: .
V gene: TRBV28
CDR3 protein: CASSQTGSVSYGYTF
CDR3 DNA: TGTGCCAGCAGTCAGACAGGGTCGGTAAGCTATGGCTACACCTTC

D gene: TRBD2
J gene: TRBJ2-1
clone size: .
V gene: TRBV7-6
CDR3 protein: CASSLLARGRTYNEQFF
CDR3 DNA: TGTGCCAGCAGCTTACTTGCGCGCGGGAGGACCTACAATGAGCAGTTCTTC

D gene: .
J gene: TRBJ2-3
clone size: .
V gene: TRBV9
CDR3 protein: CASSEYYTDTQYF
CDR3 DNA: TGTGCCAGCAGCGAATATTATACAGATACGCAGTATTTT

D gene: TRBD1
J gene: TRBJ1-5
clone size: .
V gene: TRBV10-2
CDR3 protein: CASNTGQAQPQHF
CDR3 DNA: TGCGCCAGCAATACTGGACAGGCACAGCCCCAGCATTTT

D gene: .
J gene: TRBJ2-1
clone size: few
V gene: TRBV5-6
CDR3 protein: CASSRGGIEQFF
CDR3 DNA: TGTGCCAGCAGCCGAGGGGGAATTGAGCAGTTCTTC

D gene: .
J gene: TRBJ2-5
clone size: .
V gene: TRBV5-1
CDR3 protein: CASSLVSGMETQYF
CDR3 DNA: TGCGCCAGCAGCTTGGTGTCAGGGATGGAGACCCAGTACTTC

D gene: .
J gene: TRBJ1-3
clone size: .
V gene: TRBV3-1/TRBV3-2
CDR3 protein: CASSQKGLNSGNTIYF
CDR3 DNA: TGTGCCAGCAGCCAAAAAGGACTAAACTCTGGAAACACCATATATTTT

D gene: TRBD1
J gene: TRBJ2-3
clone size: .
V gene: TRBV6-5
CDR3 protein: CASTATGVDTQYF
CDR3 DNA: TGTGCCAGCACCGCGACAGGGGTGGATACGCAGTATTTT

D gene: .
J gene: TRBJ2-7
clone size: .
V gene: TRBV9
CDR3 protein: CASSDRQSPSYEQYF
CDR3 DNA: TGTGCCAGCAGCGACCGACAGTCGCCCTCCTACGAGCAGTACTTC

D gene: .
J gene: TRBJ1-5
clone size: .
V gene: TRBV6-1
CDR3 protein: CASSEYVQASNQPQHF
CDR3 DNA: TGTGCCAGCAGTGAATACGTACAGGCTAGCAATCAGCCCCAGCATTTT

D gene: TRBD2
J gene: TRBJ2-5
clone size: once
V gene: TRBV6-5
CDR3 protein: CASRTSGVETQYF
CDR3 DNA: TGTGCCAGCAGGACTAGCGGGGTGGAGACCCAGTACTTC

D gene: TRBD1
J gene: TRBJ1-4
clone size: once
V gene: TRBV18
CDR3 protein: CASSPNTGGWEKLFF
CDR3 DNA: TGTGCCAGCTCACCAAACACAGGGGGTTGGGAAAAACTGTTTTTT

D gene: TRBD2
J gene: TRBJ2-3
clone size: .
V gene: TRBV27
CDR3 protein: CASSERDPRRADTQYF
CDR3 DNA: TGTGCCAGCAGTGAGCGGGACCCAAGACGTGCAGATACGCAGTATTTT

D gene: .
J gene: TRBJ2-3
clone size: once
V gene: TRBV5-4
CDR3 protein: CASSLKSTTDTQYF
CDR3 DNA: TGTGCCAGCAGCTTGAAGAGTACCACAGATACGCAGTATTTT

D gene: .
J gene: TRBJ2-3
clone size: once
V gene: TRBV5-8
CDR3 protein: CASSLGGFTDTQYF
CDR3 DNA: TGTGCCAGCAGCTTGGGCGGGTTCACAGATACGCAGTATTTT

D gene: TRBD1
J gene: TRBJ1-2
clone size: .
V gene: TRBV11-2
CDR3 protein: CASSLVALGRGPGYTF
CDR3 DNA: TGTGCCAGCAGCTTAGTTGCGTTGGGCAGGGGGCCTGGCTACACCTTC

D gene: TRBD1
J gene: TRBJ1-5
clone size: .
V gene: TRBV6-2/TRBV6-3
CDR3 protein: CASSSPGQVKHF
CDR3 DNA: TGTGCCAGCAGTTCGCCGGGACAGGTTAAGCATTTT

D gene: .
J gene: TRBJ1-1
clone size: .
V gene: TRBV12-3/TRBV12-4
CDR3 protein: CASSLETGFGAFF
CDR3 DNA: TGTGCCAGCAGTTTAGAAACAGGGTTTGGGGCTTTCTTT

D gene: TRBD2
J gene: TRBJ2-3
clone size: .
V gene: TRBV7-3
CDR3 protein: CASSLRLAGATDTQYF
CDR3 DNA: TGTGCCAGCAGCTTAAGGCTAGCGGGAGCCACAGATACGCAGTATTTT